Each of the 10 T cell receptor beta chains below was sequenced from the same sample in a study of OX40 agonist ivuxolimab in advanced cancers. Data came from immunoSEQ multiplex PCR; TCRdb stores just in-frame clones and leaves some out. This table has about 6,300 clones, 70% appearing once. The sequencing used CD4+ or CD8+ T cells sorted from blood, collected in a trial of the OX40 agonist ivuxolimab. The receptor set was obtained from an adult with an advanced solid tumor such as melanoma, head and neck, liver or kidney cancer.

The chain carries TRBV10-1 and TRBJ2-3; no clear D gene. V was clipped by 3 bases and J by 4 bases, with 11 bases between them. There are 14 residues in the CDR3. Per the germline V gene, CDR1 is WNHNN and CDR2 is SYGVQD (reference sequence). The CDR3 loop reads CASSEAGQADTQYF. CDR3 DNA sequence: TGCGCCAGCAGTGAAGCAGGCCAGGCAGATACGCAGTATTTT.

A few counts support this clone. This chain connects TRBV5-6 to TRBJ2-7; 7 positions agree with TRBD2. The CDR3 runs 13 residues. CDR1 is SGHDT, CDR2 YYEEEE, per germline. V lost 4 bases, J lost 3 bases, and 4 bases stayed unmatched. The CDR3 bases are TGTGCCAGCAGCCTCGGACTAGTCTACGAGCAGTACTTC. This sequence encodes CASSLGLVYEQYF.

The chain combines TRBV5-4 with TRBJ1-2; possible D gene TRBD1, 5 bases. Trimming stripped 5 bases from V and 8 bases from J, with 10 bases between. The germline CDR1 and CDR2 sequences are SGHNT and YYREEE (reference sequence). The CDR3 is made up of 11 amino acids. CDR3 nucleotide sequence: TGTGCCAGCAGTGGGGGGAGAGGCTACACCTTC. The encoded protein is CASSGGRGYTF.

The CDR3 region has the DNA TGTGCCAGCAGCCAATCCTTACGTCTGGCGGGAGCAGGCTACAATGAGCAGTTCTTC. Protein product: CASSQSLRLAGAGYNEQFF. The V call is TRBV14, the J call TRBJ2-1; TRBD2 aligns across 7 bases. There are 19 residues in the CDR3. Germline-derived CDR1 and CDR2 are SGHDN and FVKESK. With 2 bases clipped from V and 3 bases from J, the junction kept 16 bases outside the gene matches.

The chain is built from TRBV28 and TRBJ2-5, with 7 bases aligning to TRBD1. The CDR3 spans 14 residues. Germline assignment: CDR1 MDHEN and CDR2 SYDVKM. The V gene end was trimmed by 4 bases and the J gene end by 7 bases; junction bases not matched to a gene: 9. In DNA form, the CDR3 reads TGTGCCAGCAGTTCCCCCGACAGGGAGAGGACCCAGTACTTC. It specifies CASSSPDRERTQYF.

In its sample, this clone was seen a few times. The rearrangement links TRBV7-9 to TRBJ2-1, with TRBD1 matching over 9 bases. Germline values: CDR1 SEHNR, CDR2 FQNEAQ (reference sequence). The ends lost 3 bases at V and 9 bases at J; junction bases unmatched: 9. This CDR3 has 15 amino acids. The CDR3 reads CASSFKGTGSSEQFF. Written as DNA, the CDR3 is TGTGCCAGCAGCTTCAAAGGGACAGGGAGCAGTGAGCAGTTCTTC. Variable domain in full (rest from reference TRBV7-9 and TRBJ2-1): DTGVSQNPRHKITKRGQNVTFRCDPISEHNRLYWYRQTLGQGPEFLTYFQNEAQLEKSRLLSDRFSAERPKGSFSTLEIQRTEQGDSAMYLCASSFKGTGSSEQFFGPGTRLTVL.

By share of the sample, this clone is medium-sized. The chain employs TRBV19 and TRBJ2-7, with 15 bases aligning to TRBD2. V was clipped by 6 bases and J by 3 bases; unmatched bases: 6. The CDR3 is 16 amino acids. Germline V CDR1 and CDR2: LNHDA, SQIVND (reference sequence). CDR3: CASSSTGLAGGYEQYF. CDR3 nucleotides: TGTGCCAGTAGCTCCACGGGACTAGCGGGAGGCTACGAGCAGTACTTC.

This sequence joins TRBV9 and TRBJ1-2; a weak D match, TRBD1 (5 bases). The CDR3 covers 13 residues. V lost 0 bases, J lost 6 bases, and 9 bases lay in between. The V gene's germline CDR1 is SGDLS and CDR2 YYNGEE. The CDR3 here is CASSVGGGDGYTF. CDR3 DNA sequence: TGTGCCAGCAGCGTAGGCGGGGGGGATGGCTACACCTTC.

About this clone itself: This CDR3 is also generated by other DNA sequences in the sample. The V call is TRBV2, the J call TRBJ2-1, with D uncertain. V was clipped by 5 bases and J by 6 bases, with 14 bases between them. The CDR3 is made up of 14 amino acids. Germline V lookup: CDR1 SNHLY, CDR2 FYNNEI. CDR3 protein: CASSSSRSSNEQFF. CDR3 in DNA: TGTGCCAGCAGTTCATCACGGAGTAGCAATGAGCAGTTCTTC.

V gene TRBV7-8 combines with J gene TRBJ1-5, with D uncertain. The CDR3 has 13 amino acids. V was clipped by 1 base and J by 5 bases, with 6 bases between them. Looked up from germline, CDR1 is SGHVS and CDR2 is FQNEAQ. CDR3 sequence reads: CASSLGRDQPQHF. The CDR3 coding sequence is TGTGCCAGCAGCTTAGGACGAGATCAGCCCCAGCATTTT.